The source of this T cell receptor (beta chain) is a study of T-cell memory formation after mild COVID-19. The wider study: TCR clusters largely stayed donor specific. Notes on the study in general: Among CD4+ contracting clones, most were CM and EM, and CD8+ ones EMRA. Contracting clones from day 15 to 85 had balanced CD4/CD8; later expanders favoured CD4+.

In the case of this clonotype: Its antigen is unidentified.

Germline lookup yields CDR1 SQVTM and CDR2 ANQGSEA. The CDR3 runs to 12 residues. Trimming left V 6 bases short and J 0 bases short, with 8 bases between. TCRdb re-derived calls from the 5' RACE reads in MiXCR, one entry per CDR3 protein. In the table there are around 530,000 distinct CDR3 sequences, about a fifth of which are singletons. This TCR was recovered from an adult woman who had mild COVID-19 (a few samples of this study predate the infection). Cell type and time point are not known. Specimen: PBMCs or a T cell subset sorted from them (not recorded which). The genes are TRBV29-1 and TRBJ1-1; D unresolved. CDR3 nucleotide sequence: TGCAGCGTAGCAGGATTGAACACTGAAGCTTTCTTT. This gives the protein CSVAGLNTEAFF.